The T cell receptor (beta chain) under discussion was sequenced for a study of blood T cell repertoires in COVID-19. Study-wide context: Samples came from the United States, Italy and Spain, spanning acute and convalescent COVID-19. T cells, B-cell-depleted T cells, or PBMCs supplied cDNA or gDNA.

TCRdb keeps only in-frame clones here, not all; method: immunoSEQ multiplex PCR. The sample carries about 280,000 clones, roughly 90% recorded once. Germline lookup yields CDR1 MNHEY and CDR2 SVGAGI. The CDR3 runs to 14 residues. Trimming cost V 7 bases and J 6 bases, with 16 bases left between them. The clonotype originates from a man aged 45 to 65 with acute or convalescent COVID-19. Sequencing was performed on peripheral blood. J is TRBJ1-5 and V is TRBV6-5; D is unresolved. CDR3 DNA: TGTGCCAGCAAGAGAGGAGGAGGAGGTCAGCCCCAGCATTTT. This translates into CASKRGGGGQPQHF.